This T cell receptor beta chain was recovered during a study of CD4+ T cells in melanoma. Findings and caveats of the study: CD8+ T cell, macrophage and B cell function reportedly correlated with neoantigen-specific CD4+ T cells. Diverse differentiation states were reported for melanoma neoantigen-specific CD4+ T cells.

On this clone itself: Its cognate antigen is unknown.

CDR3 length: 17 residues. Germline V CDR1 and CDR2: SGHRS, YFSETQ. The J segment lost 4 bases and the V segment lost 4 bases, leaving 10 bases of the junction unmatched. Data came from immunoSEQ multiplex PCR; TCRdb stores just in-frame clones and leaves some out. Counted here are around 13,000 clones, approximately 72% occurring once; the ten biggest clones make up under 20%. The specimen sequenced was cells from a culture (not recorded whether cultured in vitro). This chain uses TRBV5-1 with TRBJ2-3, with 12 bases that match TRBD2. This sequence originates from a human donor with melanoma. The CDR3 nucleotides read TGCGCCAGCAGCCCTGGACTCTCTAGCGGGGGGGCAGATACGCAGTATTTT. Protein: CASSPGLSSGGADTQYF.